The 32 T cell receptor beta chains listed next were all sequenced from one sample in a study of T-cell reconstitution after alpha-beta-depleted transplantation in children. The authors prepared the TCRbeta library with unique molecular identifiers. TCRdb re-called the PCR reads with MiXCR, one entry per CDR3 protein. The sample yields approximately 390,000 distinct CDR3 sequences, roughly a tenth seen once. The starting material was PBMCs from the stem cell graft donor, obtained from the stem cell graft. Receptors were obtained from a human donor who donated a stem cell graft to a child with acute myeloid leukemia.

There are many counts of this clonotype. The chain joins TRBV19 to TRBJ2-1; no clear D gene. The germline gives CDR1 LNHDA, CDR2 SQIVND (reference sequence). The CDR3 has 15 residues. V lost 5 bases to trimming and J lost 4 bases, with 15 bases between them. The CDR3 DNA is TGTGCCAGTAGTCCCAGTCGGGTAGTTTACAATGAGCAGTTCTTC. Protein sequence: CASSPSRVVYNEQFF.

This clonotype was seen a handful of times. The genes are TRBV6-1 and TRBJ2-6; D not resolved. V lost 0 bases to trimming and J lost 0 bases, with 15 bases between them. The CDR3 covers 19 residues. Germline V gene sequence: CDR1 MNHNS, CDR2 SASEGT. The CDR3 DNA is TGTGCCAGCAGTGAAGCGCTTCGACAAGAAGGCTCTGGGGCCAACGTCCTGACTTTC. Its protein product is CASSEALRQEGSGANVLTF.

This chain connects TRBV6-5 to TRBJ1-2; TRBD1 is a possible D gene (6 bases). The CDR3 sequence is 12 residues long. Germline CDR1 reads MNHEY; CDR2 reads SVGAGI. V was pared by 6 bases and J by 4 bases, with 9 bases between. The CDR3 reads CASSWDTYGYTF. CDR3 bases: TGTGCCAGCAGCTGGGACACCTATGGCTACACCTTC.

Notes on this clonotype: An end of the junction does not agree with germline; a read error may underlie this. V is TRBV29-1 and J is TRBJ2-7; 10 nucleotides line up with TRBD2. CDR1 is SQVTM and CDR2 is ANQGSEA in the germline V gene. The CDR3 consists of 15 residues. The CDR3 reads CSVAEREGFTYVQYF. In nucleotides, the CDR3 is TGCAGCGTTGCCGAGCGGGAGGGATTTACCTACGTGCAGTACTTC.

In its sample, this clonotype was seen many times. V and J are TRBV7-2 and TRBJ2-5; D not certain. There are 13 residues in the CDR3. Trimming stripped 5 bases from V and 0 bases from J, with 7 bases between. The germline V gene encodes CDR1 SGHTA and CDR2 FQGNSA. The CDR3 sequence is CASSQSYQETQYF. Here the CDR3 DNA reads TGTGCCAGCAGCCAAAGCTACCAAGAGACCCAGTACTTC. Together with reference TRBV7-2 and TRBJ2-5, the CDR3 gives the full variable domain: GAGVSQSPSNKVTEKGKDVELRCDPISGHTALYWYRQSLGQGLEFLIYFQGNSAPDKSGLPSDRFSAERTGGSVSTLTIQRTQQEDSAVYLCASSQSYQETQYFGPGTRLLVL.

There are a few counts of this clonotype. The chain recombines TRBV6-5 with TRBJ1-5; D gene ambiguous. Germline CDR1 MNHEY, CDR2 SVGAGI. The CDR3 extends over 12 amino acids. Deletions cut 3 bases from V and 6 bases from J, with 6 bases between. CDR3 sequence (DNA): TGTGCCAGCAGTTATTTGGGTCAGCCCCAGCATTTT. Residues: CASSYLGQPQHF.

This clonotype was counted ten times or more. CDR3 protein: CASAAYEQFF. CDR3 sequence (DNA): TGTGCTAGTGCCGCCTATGAGCAGTTCTTC. This sequence joins TRBV12-5 and TRBJ2-1; D is unclear. V was trimmed by 7 bases and J by 8 bases, leaving 6 bases between them. From germline, CDR1 is LGHNT and CDR2 FRNRAP. This CDR3 has 10 amino acids.

The J gene is TRBJ2-5, the V gene TRBV12-3 or TRBV12-4; 9 nucleotides agree with TRBD2. The CDR3 is 16 residues long. The ends lost 7 bases at V and 4 bases at J; junction bases unmatched: 13. DNA for the CDR3: TGTGCCAGCATTTCAGAGGTAGCGGGAGCCCCAGAGACCCAGTACTTC. Its protein product is CASISEVAGAPETQYF.

This clonotype was picked up a small number of times. The V gene is TRBV12-3 or TRBV12-4, the J gene TRBJ1-5; 10 bases align to TRBD1. The CDR3 sequence is 14 residues long. V trimming: 6 bases; J trimming: 6 bases; junction bases outside the gene matches: 5. CDR3 bases: TGTGCCAGCAGCAGACAGGGGGCTGGTCAGCCCCAGCATTTT. Amino acid sequence: CASSRQGAGQPQHF.

This clonotype was observed a handful of times. The chain recombines TRBV10-2 with TRBJ2-7; 8 nucleotides line up with TRBD2. Looked up from germline, CDR1 is WSHSY and CDR2 is SAAADI. After removal of 4 bases from V and 4 bases from J, the junction contained 6 bases not matched to a gene. CDR3 length equals 14 residues. CDR3 bases: TGCGCCAGCAGTGTAGCGGGGACCCTTTACGAGCAGTACGTC. Its protein is CASSVAGTLYEQYV.

This chain links TRBV7-2 with TRBJ1-5; the D is unclear. V dropped 1 base and J dropped 3 bases, with 10 bases sitting between them. The CDR3 contains 15 residues. Germline-derived CDR1 and CDR2 are SGHTA and FQGNSA. The CDR3 protein is CASSLGFGNNQPQHF. The DNA of the CDR3 is TGTGCCAGCAGCTTAGGGTTCGGGAACAATCAGCCCCAGCATTTT. The whole variable domain, filled in from reference TRBV7-2 and TRBJ1-5, reads GAGVSQSPSNKVTEKGKDVELRCDPISGHTALYWYRQSLGQGLEFLIYFQGNSAPDKSGLPSDRFSAERTGGSVSTLTIQRTQQEDSAVYLCASSLGFGNNQPQHFGDGTRLSIL.

The J gene is TRBJ2-5, the V gene TRBV20-1; TRBD1 agrees at 7 bases. Germline CDR1 DFQATT, CDR2 SNEGSKA (reference sequence). With V trimmed by 0 bases and J by 1 base, 5 bases remained unmatched. This CDR3 is built from 15 residues. The CDR3 loop is CSARDGGQIQETQYF. Here the CDR3 DNA reads TGCAGTGCTAGAGATGGGGGACAGATCCAAGAGACCCAGTACTTC.

This clonotype occurred a few times. This chain uses TRBV6-2 or TRBV6-3 with TRBJ1-1, with 9 positions matching TRBD1. Germline assignment: CDR1 MNHEY and CDR2 SVGEGT. The length of the CDR3 is 15 residues. J was trimmed by 4 bases and V by 6 bases; bases with no gene match: 9. The DNA of the CDR3 is TGTGCCAGCAGCTCACAGGGGGCGGGAAGCACTGAAGCTTTCTTT. This codes for CASSSQGAGSTEAFF.

This clonotype was seen at least ten times. CDR3 sequence: CAISGTEYNEQFF. CDR3 in DNA: TGTGCCATCAGCGGGACAGAGTACAATGAGCAGTTCTTC. The chain recombines TRBV10-3 with TRBJ2-1; 7 bases match TRBD1. V shed 6 bases and J 4 bases; nucleotides not matched to a gene: 3. Germline CDR1 is ENHRY and CDR2 is SYGVKD. This CDR3 is 13 amino acids long.

This clonotype showed up many times. The V gene is TRBV4-1, the J gene TRBJ1-1, with D unresolved. The V end lost 2 bases, the J end lost 1 base, and 14 bases lay between the germline ends. Germline V gene data show CDR1 as MGHRA and CDR2 as YSYEKL. The CDR3 totals 16 residues. CDR3 bases: TGCGCCAGCAGCCAACCACCGGCGGGGAGGAACACTGAAGCTTTCTTT. Translating it yields CASSQPPAGRNTEAFF.

The V call is TRBV29-1, the J call TRBJ1-1, with no clear D. The CDR3 has 13 amino acids. Trimming took 4 bases from V and 1 from J, leaving 10 bases between them. Germline V gene sequence: CDR1 SQVTM, CDR2 ANQGSEA. The CDR3 reads CSVVWSANTEAFF. CDR3 DNA: TGCAGCGTTGTATGGAGCGCGAACACTGAAGCTTTCTTT.

This clonotype came up a few times. The chain is built from TRBV7-9 and TRBJ2-7; a weak D match, TRBD1 (5 bases). The germline V and J ends were trimmed by 5 bases and 1 base, with 15 bases remaining between them. The CDR3 runs to 15 residues. CDR1 is SEHNR, CDR2 FQNEAQ, per germline (reference sequence). The CDR3 region is CASSLQGLGSYEQYF. The CDR3 DNA sequence: TGTGCCAGCAGCCTTCAGGGTCTCGGATCCTACGAGCAGTACTTC.

This clonotype was seen a few times. The chain recombines TRBV29-1 with TRBJ1-3; 7 bases are a match to TRBD1. The CDR3 extends over 13 amino acids. V was pared by 5 bases and J by 2 bases, with 3 bases of the junction left unmatched. From germline, CDR1 is SQVTM and CDR2 ANQGSEA. This chain's CDR3 is CSVRQGAGNTIYF. As DNA, the CDR3 is TGCAGCGTTCGCCAGGGGGCTGGAAACACCATATATTTT.

Here the CDR3 DNA reads TGTGCCAGCAGCCGAGATGGGGTCTCCACAGATACGCAGTATTTT. As protein: CASSRDGVSTDTQYF. V gene TRBV7-2 combines with J gene TRBJ2-3; D uncertain. The CDR3 contains 15 residues. V was shortened by 5 bases and J by 2 bases, with 14 bases between the two germline ends. Germline V lookup: CDR1 SGHTA, CDR2 FQGNSA.

In this sample, this clonotype turned up a few times. V and J are TRBV24-1 and TRBJ2-3; D uncertain. The CDR3 consists of 13 residues. Trimming stripped 4 bases from V and 4 bases from J, with 8 bases between. CDR1 and CDR2 from the germline V gene are KGHDR and SFDVKD. The CDR3 coding sequence is TGTGCCACCAGTGACGTGACTTCAGATACGCAGTATTTT. Residues: CATSDVTSDTQYF.

This clonotype was observed a few times. The chain has TRBV5-1 and TRBJ2-1; 9 bases are shared with TRBD2. J lost 3 bases, V lost 6 bases, and 22 bases had no gene match. The V gene's germline CDR1 is SGHRS and CDR2 YFSETQ. The CDR3 spans 20 residues. In nucleotides, the CDR3 is TGCGCCAGCATTTCCCTCCCTTTAGCGGGAGTTCCCCCTCGCTACAATGAGCAGTTCTTC. The encoded protein is CASISLPLAGVPPRYNEQFF.

The chain recombines TRBV28 with TRBJ2-1, with TRBD2 identical over 14 bases. Germline-derived CDR1 and CDR2 are MDHEN and SYDVKM. The CDR3 covers 14 residues. Trimming removed 10 bases from V and 10 bases from J; junction bases left unmatched: 9. The CDR3 coding sequence is TGTGCCACCTTGGGACTAGCGGGAGCCGGAGAGCAGTTCTTC. Protein: CATLGLAGAGEQFF. The full variable domain, its missing parts supplied by reference TRBV28 and TRBJ2-1, is DVKVTQSSRYLVKRTGEKVFLECVQDMDHENMFWYRQDPGLGLRLIYFSYDVKMKEKGDIPEGYSVSREKKERFSLILESASTNQTSMYLCATLGLAGAGEQFFGPGTRLTVL.

This clonotype was detected a few times. V is TRBV7-2 and J is TRBJ1-2, with D possibly being TRBD1 (5 bases). Per the germline V gene, CDR1 is SGHTA and CDR2 is FQGNSA. The CDR3 covers 14 residues. Trimming pared 5 bases from V and 3 bases from J, leaving 13 bases between. This CDR3 reads CASSPTDSHYGYTF. The CDR3 DNA reads as TGTGCCAGCAGCCCTACTGACAGCCACTATGGCTACACCTTC.

V gene TRBV5-1 combines with J gene TRBJ1-4; D remains unclear. Trimming took off 5 bases at V and 8 bases at J, with 16 bases between the two ends. The germline gives CDR1 SGHRS, CDR2 YFSETQ. The CDR3 has 14 residues. This CDR3 reads CASSPRAGGEKLFF. CDR3 bases: TGCGCCAGCAGTCCGCGGGCGGGAGGGGAAAAACTGTTTTTT.

For the CDR3, the DNA is TGTGCCAGCAGCCAAGGAGTAGCTAATGAAAAACTGTTTTTT. This codes for CASSQGVANEKLFF. This chain links TRBV3-1 with TRBJ1-4; D call uncertain. Germline loops: CDR1 LGHDT, CDR2 YNNKEL (reference sequence). With 1 base removed from V and 3 bases from J, the gap between germline ends came to 6 bases. CDR3 size: 14 residues.

This clonotype was counted a few times. The chain combines TRBV12-3 or TRBV12-4 with TRBJ2-2; TRBD1 is a possible D gene (5 bases). The V end lost 2 bases, the J end lost 3 bases, and 7 bases lay between the germline ends. The CDR3 spans 14 residues. CDR3 nucleotide sequence: TGTGCCAGCAGTTTACAGGGTCACACCGGGGAGCTGTTTTTT. Translation gives CASSLQGHTGELFF.

This clonotype came up many times. The rearrangement links TRBV3-1 to TRBJ2-4; D is uncertain. V lost 2 bases and J lost 4, with 6 bases in between. The length of the CDR3 is 13 residues. Germline CDR1 is LGHDT and CDR2 is YNNKEL (reference sequence). In DNA, the CDR3 is TGTGCCAGCAGCCAACCCGGAAAAAACATTCAGTACTTC. As protein: CASSQPGKNIQYF.

This clonotype showed up just a few times. The DNA for the CDR3 is TGCGCCAGCAGCTCGCCTGTCGGGGGAGGGTATGAGCAGTTCTTC. It translates to CASSSPVGGGYEQFF. V and J are TRBV5-1 and TRBJ2-1; TRBD2 matches at 7 bases. Losses at the gene ends were 3 bases for V and 8 bases for J; bases not matched to a gene: 11. The germline V gene has CDR1 SGHRS and CDR2 YFSETQ. The CDR3 sequence is 15 residues long.

This clonotype has at least ten counts. The chain carries TRBV6-5 and TRBJ1-1; D is possibly TRBD1 (5 bases). V dropped 0 bases and J dropped 4 bases, with 9 bases sitting between them. Germline CDR1 and CDR2: MNHEY and SVGAGI. This CDR3 is built from 14 residues. CDR3 sequence (DNA): TGTGCCAGCAGTTACTCGCCAGGGACCACTGAAGCTTTCTTT. Its translation: CASSYSPGTTEAFF.

The V gene is TRBV20-1, the J gene TRBJ2-3; 14 bases match TRBD2. Germline-derived CDR1 and CDR2 are DFQATT and SNEGSKA (reference sequence). This CDR3 region has 17 residues. Losses at the gene ends were 4 bases for V and 3 bases for J; bases not matched to a gene: 9. The CDR3 bases are TGCAGTGCTACTGCGACTAGCGGGAGGGCGGTAACAGATACGCAGTATTTT. This codes for CSATATSGRAVTDTQYF.

This clonotype appeared a few times. The J gene is TRBJ2-1, the V gene TRBV5-1; 7 bases match TRBD2. Germline V gene data show CDR1 as SGHRS and CDR2 as YFSETQ. The CDR3 is 17 amino acids. Trimming removed 4 bases from V and 7 bases from J; junction bases left unmatched: 17. As DNA, the CDR3 is TGCGCCAGCAGCCCCAGGTCATCAGCGGGACCTGGAAATGAGCAGTTCTTC. This gives the protein CASSPRSSAGPGNEQFF.

The chain uses TRBV29-1 and TRBJ2-1; TRBD2 might be the D (6 bases). Germline lookup yields CDR1 SQVTM and CDR2 ANQGSEA. The CDR3 extends over 15 amino acids. Trimming removed 8 bases from V and 4 bases from J, with 21 bases in between. CDR3 DNA: TGCAGCTCTTCTTCGGGACTTGATGTTTACAATGAGCAGTTCTTC. Protein sequence: CSSSSGLDVYNEQFF.